The entry that follows covers one TCR beta chain sequence. Its antigen is currently unknown. The CDR3 loop spans 13 amino acids. Trimming removed 8 bases from V and 2 bases from J; junction bases left unmatched: 5. In germline, CDR1 is MNHNY, CDR2 SVGAGI (reference sequence). The Th1 cells were the flow-through after CD25, CD56 and CD294 bead selections. T cell subsets were isolated with antibody-coated magnetic beads. Semiquantitative ARM-PCR amplified T cell receptor alpha and beta CDR3 regions from mRNA. Exponential amplification used communal superprimers after tagged nested gene-specific primers in ARM-PCR. TCRdb processed the multiplex PCR reads anew with MiXCR; each CDR3 protein has one entry. The sample holds under 15,000 distinct CDR3 sequences, 67% seen once. This record comes from a study of relationships among human T cell subsets. Study-wide points: The seven subsets showed no significant differences in gene usage or CDR3 length. Clones with over 100 reads held over 60% of CD8+ cytotoxic sequences. Bead-based sorting did not rule out CD4+CD8+ double-positive cells.

The TCR was taken from a man aged 35-49 years in good health. This chain uses TRBV6-6 with TRBJ1-2; TRBD1 aligns across 7 bases. Sequenced material: CD4+ Th1 cells sorted from blood. This CDR3 is CASGSTGNYGYTF. The CDR3 nucleotides read TGTGCCAGCGGCTCGACAGGGAACTATGGCTACACCTTC.